This TCR beta chain was retrieved from a study of long-term antiretroviral therapy in people with HIV. The germline V and J ends were trimmed by 0 bases and 2 bases, with 8 bases remaining between them. Germline CDR1 MNHEY, CDR2 SMNVEV (reference sequence). The CDR3 is 15 amino acids. Study results and caveats: Controls had broader CDR3 length ranges than HIV repertoires did. Blood collection from about 2004 to 2017 possibly occurred under older ART regimens. Dominance of pre-ART expanded clones persisted, fluctuating and often declining after ART.

For this clone: What it recognizes is unknown. The sample holds other DNA sequences that translate to the same CDR3.

The libraries were made with immunoSEQ v3.0 at survey level. Profiling relied on immunoSEQ multiplex PCR, and the TCRdb table lists in-frame clones only, not all of them. The table shows 25,000 to 30,000 clones, with approximately 87% occurring only once. The specimen was unsorted PBMCs, collected 0.5 years after starting antiretroviral therapy. This TCR was sampled from a woman younger than 30 with HIV. The genes are TRBV27 and TRBJ2-1; D possibly corresponds to TRBD2 (5 bases). CDR3 DNA: TGTGCCAGCAGTTTATCGCCTAGCCCCTACAATGAGCAGTTCTTC. Translated, it gives CASSLSPSPYNEQFF.